This T cell receptor (beta chain) originates from a study of blood T cell repertoires in COVID-19. This table comes from immunoSEQ multiplex PCR, and its TCRdb copy is limited to in-frame clones, with some not included. The sample holds over 150,000 clones, 83% seen once. The CDR3 is made up of 13 amino acids. With 4 bases removed from V and 3 bases from J, the gap between germline ends came to 9 bases. Germline V gene data show CDR1 as LNHDA and CDR2 as SQIVND (reference sequence). The J gene is TRBJ1-1, the V gene TRBV19, with D unresolved. The source of this sequence is a woman aged 55-70 years with COVID-19, enrolled during active disease. The specimen sequenced was peripheral blood. The CDR3 protein is CASSTSRDTEAFF. The CDR3 nucleotides read TGTGCCAGTAGTACAAGCCGGGACACTGAAGCTTTCTTT.